The clone carrying this T cell receptor beta chain was recorded at least ten times. The antigen is unknown. Combining iRepertoire HTBI primers with Arm-PCR of CDR3 regions, the authors built TCR beta libraries. Using its own MiXCR run on the multiplex PCR reads, TCRdb lists one record per CDR3 protein. The table has roughly 500,000 distinct CDR3 sequences, approximately 22% seen once; the top ten hold roughly 14%. The entry originates in a study of regulatory T cells in long-lasting Graves disease. Study findings and constraints: Newly diagnosed Graves' patients had higher TCR diversity than persistent ones.

Indicated time point: persistent/refractory GD, antithyroid drugs over 5 years with positive TRAb. Researchers made the TCR library from RNA that was extracted from PBMCs. This CDR3 has 17 residues. Trimming cost V 7 bases and J 0 bases, with 19 bases left between them. CDR1 is MDHEN, CDR2 SYDVKM, per germline. This specimen consisted of peripheral blood mononuclear cells (PBMCs), obtained when the disease was refractory, from a patient treated with antithyroid drugs. This sequence joins TRBV28 and TRBJ1-5; maybe TRBD1 (5 bases). This sequence originates from a female donor with Graves disease. The chain's CDR3 is CASTPDSFYYSNQPQHF. CDR3 DNA sequence: TGTGCCAGCACCCCTGACAGCTTCTACTATAGCAATCAGCCCCAGCATTTT. Together with reference TRBV28 and TRBJ1-5, the CDR3 gives the full variable domain: DVKVTQSSRYLVKRTGEKVFLECVQDMDHENMFWYRQDPGLGLRLIYFSYDVKMKEKGDIPEGYSVSREKKERFSLILESASTNQTSMYLCASTPDSFYYSNQPQHFGDGTRLSIL.